The 27 T cell receptor beta chains reported below all come from one sample, sequenced in a study of T cell changes during pregnancy in multiple sclerosis. Sequenced by immunoSEQ multiplex PCR; TCRdb stores in-frame clones only, minus some. The sample lists about 38,000 clones; about 90% were seen once. This sample comprised CD8+ T cells from peripheral blood mononuclear cells, obtained after pregnancy. The receptors stem from a female donor with multiple sclerosis, enrolled in a pregnancy study.

V gene TRBV18 combines with J gene TRBJ1-1; perhaps TRBD1 as D (5 bases). CDR3 size: 14 residues. CDR1 is KGHSH and CDR2 is LQKENI in the germline V gene. Trimming stripped 3 bases from V and 1 base from J, with 9 bases between. The CDR3 bases are TGTGCCAGCTCACCTCAGGGAGGGAACACTGAAGCTTTCTTT. Its protein product is CASSPQGGNTEAFF.

The V call is TRBV11-3, the J call TRBJ1-6, with D unresolved. V lost 5 bases and J 6 bases, leaving 20 bases between the germline ends. The CDR3 loop spans 17 amino acids. CDR1 is SGHNT, CDR2 YENEEA, per germline. CDR3 sequence: CASSRHTLPPANSPLHF. Here the CDR3 DNA reads TGTGCCAGCAGCCGACACACTCTACCCCCAGCTAATTCACCCCTCCACTTT.

The CDR3 region has the DNA TGTGCCAGCACCCAGAAAGCAGGGTTACGAGGAAACACCATATATTTT. Translation: CASTQKAGLRGNTIYF. The chain is built from TRBV6-6 and TRBJ1-3; maybe TRBD1 (5 bases). Trimming cost V 7 bases and J 4 bases, with 20 bases left between them. This CDR3 contains 16 residues. Germline CDR1 MNHNY, CDR2 SVGAGI (reference sequence).

This rearrangement joins TRBV5-1 to TRBJ2-5; weak D call: TRBD2 (5 bases). The V end lost 1 base, the J end lost 3 bases, and 13 bases lay between the germline ends. Germline loops: CDR1 SGHRS, CDR2 YFSETQ. This CDR3 region has 15 residues. The CDR3 reads CASSLIRQTKETQYF. The CDR3 coding sequence is TGCGCCAGCAGCTTGATACGCCAGACTAAAGAGACCCAGTACTTC. The full variable domain, completed using reference TRBV5-1 and TRBJ2-5, is KAGVTQTPRYLIKTRGQQVTLSCSPISGHRSVSWYQQTPGQGLQFLFEYFSETQRNKGNFPGRFSGRQFSNSRSEMNVSTLELGDSALYLCASSLIRQTKETQYFGPGTRLLVL.

The chain recombines TRBV27 with TRBJ2-7; 9 bases align to TRBD1. The germline V gene encodes CDR1 MNHEY and CDR2 SMNVEV (reference sequence). The CDR3 runs to 14 residues. The V and J ends lost 5 bases and 7 bases, in that order; junction bases with no gene match: 9. The CDR3 coding sequence is TGTGCCAGCAGTGTGGACAGGGGATACGGGGAGCAGTACTTC. Translating it yields CASSVDRGYGEQYF.

The chain recombines TRBV5-4 with TRBJ1-2; 8 positions match TRBD1. This CDR3 is 16 amino acids long. Germline V gene lookup returns CDR1 SGHNT and CDR2 YYREEE (reference sequence). J was trimmed by 6 bases and V by 4 bases; bases with no gene match: 14. The CDR3 loop reads CASSRVGDRSRDGYTF. CDR3 sequence (DNA): TGTGCCAGCAGCCGCGTCGGGGACAGGTCCCGTGATGGCTACACCTTC.

This chain uses TRBV29-1 with TRBJ1-2; 9 bases are a match to TRBD1. CDR1 and CDR2 (germline): SQVTM, ANQGSEA. V lost 5 bases and J lost 4; bases outside the gene matches: 8. The CDR3 is 14 residues long. The CDR3 here is CSVPGTGIGYGYTF. CDR3 sequence (DNA): TGCAGCGTTCCCGGGACAGGGATAGGCTATGGCTACACCTTC.

V usage is TRBV19 and J usage is TRBJ1-5, with a weak D call TRBD1 (5 bases). The CDR3 length is 17 residues. Between the trimmed V and J ends, which lost 6 bases and 0 bases, there was a span of 18 bases. The germline CDR1 and CDR2 sequences are LNHDA and SQIVND (reference sequence). CDR3 bases: TGTGCCAGTAGATTCGACGGCAACAGGTATAGCAATCAGCCCCAGCATTTT. This gives the protein CASRFDGNRYSNQPQHF.

The V gene is TRBV4-2, the J gene TRBJ2-7; a possible D gene is TRBD1 (5 bases). The CDR3 is 15 residues long. Per germline, CDR1 LGHNA and CDR2 YNFKEQ. Trimming took off 2 bases at V and 0 bases at J, with 11 bases between the two ends. The CDR3 sequence is CASSQRGTRSYEQYF. CDR3 coding DNA: TGTGCCAGCAGCCAAAGGGGAACTCGCTCCTACGAGCAGTACTTC.

The chain carries TRBV25-1 and TRBJ2-1, with 9 bases identical to TRBD2. V trimming: 1 base; J trimming: 3 bases; junction bases outside the gene matches: 4. Looked up from germline, CDR1 is MGHDK and CDR2 is SYGVNS. CDR3 length: 16 amino acids. CDR3 nucleotide sequence: TGTGCCAGCAGTGAATTGCCTAGCGGGATCTACAATGAGCAGTTCTTC. Protein sequence: CASSELPSGIYNEQFF.

The chain carries TRBV29-1 and TRBJ1-1, with 10 positions matching TRBD1. Unmatched junction bases numbered 15, after V lost 2 bases and J lost 6 bases. CDR3 length: 17 residues. Germline V gene lookup returns CDR1 SQVTM and CDR2 ANQGSEA. The CDR3 DNA reads TGCAGCGTTGAATGTGAAGCGATAAGGACAGGGGGTTCTGAAGCTTTCTTT. Translating it yields CSVECEAIRTGGSEAFF. Looking up the rest from reference TRBV29-1 and TRBJ1-1 gives the full variable domain: SAVISQKPSRDICQRGTSLTIQCQVDSQVTMMFWYRQQPGQSLTLIATANQGSEATYESGFVIDKFPISRPNLTFSTLTVSNMSPEDSSIYLCSVECEAIRTGGSEAFFGQGTRLTVV.

J is TRBJ2-1 and V is TRBV5-1; 7 bases are shared with TRBD2. The CDR3 extends over 15 amino acids. Germline CDR1 is SGHRS and CDR2 is YFSETQ. V gave up 2 bases and J gave up 6 bases; unmatched junction bases: 8. As DNA, the CDR3 is TGCGCCAGCAGCTTCGGACTAGTGGTTGGCAATGAGCAGTTCTTC. Encoded protein: CASSFGLVVGNEQFF.

The J gene is TRBJ2-1, the V gene TRBV2; tentative D call: TRBD2 (6 bases). Trimming cost V 7 bases and J 4 bases, with 14 bases left between them. This CDR3 spans 14 amino acids. In germline, CDR1 is SNHLY, CDR2 FYNNEI. CDR3 coding DNA: TGTGCCAGCATGGCCGGAGGGGTTTACAATGAGCAGTTCTTC. This sequence encodes CASMAGGVYNEQFF. The variable domain in full, with the rest retrieved from reference TRBV2 and TRBJ2-1, is EPEVTQTPSHQVTQMGQEVILRCVPISNHLYFYWYRQILGQKVEFLVSFYNNEISEKSEIFDDQFSVERPDGSNFTLKIRSTKLEDSAMYFCASMAGGVYNEQFFGPGTRLTVL.

The V call is TRBV14, the J call TRBJ2-7, with unresolved D. The CDR3 has 13 residues. Germline V gene sequence: CDR1 SGHDN, CDR2 FVKESK. V lost 0 bases, J lost 3 bases, and 6 bases lay in between. In nucleotides, the CDR3 is TGTGCCAGCAGCCAAGATCCCGGCTACGAGCAGTACTTC. As protein: CASSQDPGYEQYF.

The chain combines TRBV10-3 with TRBJ2-5; possibly TRBD1 for D (6 bases). V was cut by 0 bases and J by 1 base, with 9 bases left in between. The CDR3 consists of 15 residues. Germline V gene data show CDR1 as ENHRY and CDR2 as SYGVKD. CDR3 in DNA: TGTGCCATCAGTGAGTCAGGGGGTACCCAAGAGACCCAGTACTTC. Its protein is CAISESGGTQETQYF.

There are a few counts of this clone. The chain employs TRBV19 and TRBJ1-5; D may be TRBD1 (5 bases). V was cut by 6 bases and J by 4 bases, with 7 bases left in between. The CDR3 runs 12 residues. The germline gives CDR1 LNHDA, CDR2 SQIVND (reference sequence). The CDR3 region is CASRGGNQPQHF. As DNA, the CDR3 is TGTGCCAGTAGGGGGGGGAATCAGCCCCAGCATTTT.

The rearrangement joins TRBV27 to TRBJ2-1; 11 bases are a match to TRBD2. The CDR3 extends over 15 amino acids. V lost 6 bases and J lost 13; bases outside the gene matches: 14. Germline values: CDR1 MNHEY, CDR2 SMNVEV (reference sequence). CDR3 nucleotides: TGTGCCAGCAGACGAGGTGGGACTAGCGGAGAAGGACAGTTCTTC. Translation: CASRRGGTSGEGQFF.

The chain is built from TRBV6-5 and TRBJ2-2; no clear D. The ends were cut back, 7 bases at V and 7 bases at J, with 7 bases in the middle. CDR1 is MNHEY and CDR2 is SVGAGI in the germline V gene. The length of the CDR3 is 11 residues. This chain's CDR3 is CASKSGGELFF. The CDR3 DNA reads as TGTGCCAGCAAGAGTGGCGGGGAGCTGTTTTTT.

This clone was picked up a small number of times. This chain links TRBV19 with TRBJ1-1; 7 nucleotides agree with TRBD1. The CDR3 consists of 15 residues. CDR1 is LNHDA and CDR2 is SQIVND in the germline V gene (reference sequence). With V trimmed by 1 base and J by 3 bases, 5 bases remained unmatched. The CDR3 sequence is CASSIGRQGDTEAFF. The CDR3 nucleotides are TGTGCCAGTAGTATAGGACGACAGGGAGACACTGAAGCTTTCTTT.

This chain connects TRBV6-5 to TRBJ2-3, with D tentatively TRBD2 (5 bases). There are 14 residues in the CDR3. Trimming pared 6 bases from V and 2 bases from J, leaving 12 bases between. Germline V gene sequence: CDR1 MNHEY, CDR2 SVGAGI. CDR3 protein: CASRRFGNTDTQYF. The DNA for the CDR3 is TGTGCCAGCAGACGGTTCGGGAACACAGATACGCAGTATTTT.

V and J are TRBV9 and TRBJ2-2, with a possible D match to TRBD1 (6 bases). V shed 1 base and J shed 4 bases, with 11 bases lying between them. Germline V CDR1 and CDR2: SGDLS, YYNGEE. The CDR3 covers 15 residues. The CDR3 DNA reads as TGTGCCAGCAGCGTATCGGACAGCGGCACCGGGGAGCTGTTTTTT. Protein product: CASSVSDSGTGELFF. The full variable domain, rest sourced from reference TRBV9 and TRBJ2-2, is DSGVTQTPKHLITATGQRVTLRCSPRSGDLSVYWYQQSLDQGLQFLIQYYNGEERAKGNILERFSAQQFPDLHSELNLSSLELGDSALYFCASSVSDSGTGELFFGEGSRLTVL.

V is TRBV25-1 and J is TRBJ1-1; 7 nucleotides agree with TRBD1. The length of the CDR3 is 14 residues. The V gene end was trimmed by 1 base and the J gene end by 4 bases; junction bases not matched to a gene: 3. Germline CDR1 reads MGHDK; CDR2 reads SYGVNS. As DNA, the CDR3 is TGTGCCAGCAGTGAATGGTCAGGGGGCACTGAAGCTTTCTTT. Protein sequence: CASSEWSGGTEAFF.

The rearrangement uses TRBV28 and TRBJ2-7, with D possibly TRBD2 on 5 matching bases. V was shortened by 1 base and J by 1 base, with 8 bases between the two germline ends. The CDR3 has 14 residues. The germline CDR1 and CDR2 sequences are MDHEN and SYDVKM. CDR3 coding DNA: TGTGCCAGCAGTTTATATGGCGGGTCCTACGAGCAGTACTTC. Translated: CASSLYGGSYEQYF.

The gene calls are TRBV27 and TRBJ1-5; D is uncertain. Germline V gene data show CDR1 as MNHEY and CDR2 as SMNVEV (reference sequence). The V end lost 0 bases, the J end lost 7 bases, and 10 bases lay between the germline ends. This CDR3 is built from 14 residues. CDR3 nucleotide sequence: TGTGCCAGCAGTTTATCTGGAGATTTGCAGCCCCAGCATTTT. This sequence encodes CASSLSGDLQPQHF.

V usage is TRBV7-9 and J usage is TRBJ1-5, with a tentative D call TRBD1 (5 bases). CDR3 length: 14 amino acids. Germline CDR1 and CDR2: SEHNR and FQNEAQ (reference sequence). Trimming pared 1 base from V and 4 bases from J, leaving 8 bases between. The CDR3 nucleotides read TGTGCCAGCAGCTTAGAGGGGAAGAATCAGCCCCAGCATTTT. Residues: CASSLEGKNQPQHF.

The chain links TRBV4-1 to TRBJ2-1; the D is unclear. Trimming stripped 2 bases from V and 5 bases from J, with 10 bases between. The germline gives CDR1 MGHRA, CDR2 YSYEKL. There are 14 residues in the CDR3. CDR3 amino acids: CASSQLGSNNEQFF. Here the CDR3 DNA reads TGCGCCAGCAGCCAATTGGGCTCTAACAATGAGCAGTTCTTC.

In this sample, this clone turned up once. V is TRBV4-2 and J is TRBJ1-1; 10 positions match TRBD1. V trimming: 5 bases; J trimming: 4 bases; junction bases outside the gene matches: 7. This CDR3 comprises 15 residues. Per germline, CDR1 LGHNA and CDR2 YNFKEQ. In DNA, the CDR3 is TGTGCCAGCAGCTCCCCGGGACAGGGGATCACTGAAGCTTTCTTT. It is translated as CASSSPGQGITEAFF.